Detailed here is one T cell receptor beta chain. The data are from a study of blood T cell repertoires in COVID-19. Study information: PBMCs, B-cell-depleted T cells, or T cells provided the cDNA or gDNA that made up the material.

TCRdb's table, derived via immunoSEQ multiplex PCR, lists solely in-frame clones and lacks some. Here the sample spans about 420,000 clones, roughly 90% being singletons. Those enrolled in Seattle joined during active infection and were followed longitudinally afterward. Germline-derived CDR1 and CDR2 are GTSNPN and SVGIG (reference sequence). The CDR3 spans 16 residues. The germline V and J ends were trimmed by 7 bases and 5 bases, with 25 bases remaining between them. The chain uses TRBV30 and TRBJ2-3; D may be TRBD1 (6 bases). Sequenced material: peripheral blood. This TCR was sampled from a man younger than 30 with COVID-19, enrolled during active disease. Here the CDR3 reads CASMTGTRGRGDTQYF. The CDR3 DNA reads TGTGCCTCAATGACCGGGACACGAGGACGGGGAGATACGCAGTATTTT.